This TCR beta chain was captured by sequencing in a study of T cells after yellow fever vaccination. Points on this clonotype: Its antigen remains unidentified.

From germline, CDR1 is SNHLY and CDR2 FYNNEI. The trim removed 0 bases at V and 5 bases at J, leaving 22 bases unmatched. There are 23 residues in the CDR3. The study, taken as a whole, reports: At 95% to 96% for CD4 and around 91% for CD8, most primary-vaccination clones showed up again after the booster. One caveat is that FACS-sorted repertoires could contain abundant clonotypes contaminating from the bulk population. Some clonotypes were seen in both the CD4 and the CD8 compartments. These made up a small share and likely arose from convergent recombination.

Template switching by 5'RACE produced TCR cDNA, adding a universal primer site and UMIs. Using its own MiXCR run on the 5' RACE reads, TCRdb lists one record per CDR3 protein. The sample yields about 630,000 distinct CDR3 sequences, 9% to 15% seen once. The specimen was PBMCs, collected on the day of the yellow fever booster vaccination. The rearrangement uses TRBV2 and TRBJ2-2; 12 nucleotides agree with TRBD2. The TCR comes from a man between 25 and 39 years old who received the YFV17D yellow fever vaccine. CDR3 residues: CASSEALHRGQVGTSGPTGELFF. The DNA for the CDR3 is TGTGCCAGCAGTGAAGCGCTTCATAGAGGACAGGTGGGGACTAGCGGGCCAACCGGGGAGCTGTTTTTT.